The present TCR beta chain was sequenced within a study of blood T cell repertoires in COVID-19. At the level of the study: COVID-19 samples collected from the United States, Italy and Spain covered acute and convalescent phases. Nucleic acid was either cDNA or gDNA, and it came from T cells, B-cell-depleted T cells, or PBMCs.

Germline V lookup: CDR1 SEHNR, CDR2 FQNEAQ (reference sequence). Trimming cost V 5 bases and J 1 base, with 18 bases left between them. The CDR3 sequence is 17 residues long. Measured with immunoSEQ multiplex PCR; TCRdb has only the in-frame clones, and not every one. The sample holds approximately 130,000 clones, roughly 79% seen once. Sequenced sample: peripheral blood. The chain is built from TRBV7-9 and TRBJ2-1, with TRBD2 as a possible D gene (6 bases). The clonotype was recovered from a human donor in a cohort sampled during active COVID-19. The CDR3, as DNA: TGTGCCAGCAGCCCATACTTGAGGGAGGAATCCTACAATGAGCAGTTCTTC. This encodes CASSPYLREESYNEQFF. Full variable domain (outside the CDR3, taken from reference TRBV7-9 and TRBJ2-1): DTGVSQNPRHKITKRGQNVTFRCDPISEHNRLYWYRQTLGQGPEFLTYFQNEAQLEKSRLLSDRFSAERPKGSFSTLEIQRTEQGDSAMYLCASSPYLREESYNEQFFGPGTRLTVL.